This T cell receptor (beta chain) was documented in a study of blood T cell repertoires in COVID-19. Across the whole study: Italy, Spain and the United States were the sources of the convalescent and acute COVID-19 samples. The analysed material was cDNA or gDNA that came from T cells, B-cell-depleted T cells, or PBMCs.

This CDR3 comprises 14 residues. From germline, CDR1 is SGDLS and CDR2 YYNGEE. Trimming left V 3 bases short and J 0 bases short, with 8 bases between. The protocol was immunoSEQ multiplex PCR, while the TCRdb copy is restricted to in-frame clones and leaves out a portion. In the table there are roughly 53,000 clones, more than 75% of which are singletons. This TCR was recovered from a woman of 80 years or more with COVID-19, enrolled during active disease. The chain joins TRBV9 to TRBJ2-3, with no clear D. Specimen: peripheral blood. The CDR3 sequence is CASSATTSTDTQYF. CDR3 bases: TGTGCCAGCAGCGCGACAACTAGCACAGATACGCAGTATTTT.